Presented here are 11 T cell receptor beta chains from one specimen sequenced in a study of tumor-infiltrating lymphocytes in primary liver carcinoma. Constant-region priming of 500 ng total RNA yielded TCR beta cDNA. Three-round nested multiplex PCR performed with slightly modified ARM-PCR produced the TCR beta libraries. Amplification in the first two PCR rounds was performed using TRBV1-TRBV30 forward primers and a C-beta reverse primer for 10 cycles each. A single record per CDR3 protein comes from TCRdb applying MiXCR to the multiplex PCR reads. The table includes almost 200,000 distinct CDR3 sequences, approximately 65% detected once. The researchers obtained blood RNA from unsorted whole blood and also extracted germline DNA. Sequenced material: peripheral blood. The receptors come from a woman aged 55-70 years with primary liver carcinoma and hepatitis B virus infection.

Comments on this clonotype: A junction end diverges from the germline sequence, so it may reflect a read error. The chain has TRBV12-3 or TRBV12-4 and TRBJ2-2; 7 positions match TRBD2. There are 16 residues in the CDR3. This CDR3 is CAGSFHAGVATGELFF. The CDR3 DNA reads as TGTGCCGGCAGTTTTCATGCGGGAGTGGCCACCGGGGAGCTGTTTTTT.

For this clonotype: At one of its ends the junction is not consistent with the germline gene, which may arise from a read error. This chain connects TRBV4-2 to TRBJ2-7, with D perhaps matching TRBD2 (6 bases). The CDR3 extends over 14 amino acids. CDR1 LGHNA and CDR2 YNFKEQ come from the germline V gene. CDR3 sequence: CANSHGGLTYEQYF. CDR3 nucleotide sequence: TGTGCCAACAGCCATGGGGGACTTACTTACGAGCAGTACTTC.

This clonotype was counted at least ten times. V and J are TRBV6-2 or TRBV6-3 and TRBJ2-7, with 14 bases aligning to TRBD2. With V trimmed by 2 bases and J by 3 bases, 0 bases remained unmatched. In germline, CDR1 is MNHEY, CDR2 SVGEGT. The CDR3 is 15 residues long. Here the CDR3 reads CASSYGLAGGYEQYF. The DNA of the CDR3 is TGTGCCAGCAGTTACGGACTAGCGGGAGGCTACGAGCAGTACTTC.

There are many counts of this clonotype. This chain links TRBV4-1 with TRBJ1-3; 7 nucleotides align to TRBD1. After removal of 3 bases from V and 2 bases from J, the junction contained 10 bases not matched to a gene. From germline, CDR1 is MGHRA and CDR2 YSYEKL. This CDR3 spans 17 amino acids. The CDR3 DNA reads TGCGCCAGCAGCCAGACTCTTCTCAGGGGGACTGGAAACACCATATATTTT. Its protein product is CASSQTLLRGTGNTIYF.

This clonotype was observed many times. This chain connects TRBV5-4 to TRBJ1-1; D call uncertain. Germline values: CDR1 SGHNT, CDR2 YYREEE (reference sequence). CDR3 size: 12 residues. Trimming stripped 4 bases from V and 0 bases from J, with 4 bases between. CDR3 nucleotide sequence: TGTGCCAGCAGCCGACTGAACACTGAAGCTTTCTTT. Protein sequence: CASSRLNTEAFF.

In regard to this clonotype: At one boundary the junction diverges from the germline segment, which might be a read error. CDR3 protein: CASSLQGALHGSGVNVLTF. The CDR3 DNA reads as TGTGCCAGCAGCTTACAAGGAGCGCTTCATGGCTCTGGGGTCAACGTCCTGACTTTC. V and J are TRBV11-2 and TRBJ2-6; D is unresolved. CDR1 is SGHAT, CDR2 FQNNGV, per germline. The CDR3 has 19 residues.

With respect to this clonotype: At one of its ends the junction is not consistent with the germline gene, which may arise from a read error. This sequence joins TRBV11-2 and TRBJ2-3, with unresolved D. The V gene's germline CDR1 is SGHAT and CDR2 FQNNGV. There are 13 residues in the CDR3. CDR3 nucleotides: TGTGTCAGCAGCTTAGACTGGGCAGATACGCAGTATTTT. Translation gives CVSSLDWADTQYF.

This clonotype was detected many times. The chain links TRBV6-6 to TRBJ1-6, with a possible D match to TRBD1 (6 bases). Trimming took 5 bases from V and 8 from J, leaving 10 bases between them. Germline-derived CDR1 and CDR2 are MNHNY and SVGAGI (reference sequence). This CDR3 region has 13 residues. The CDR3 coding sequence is TGTGCCAGCAGTAGGGGGAGTGATTCACCCCTCCACTTT. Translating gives CASSRGSDSPLHF.

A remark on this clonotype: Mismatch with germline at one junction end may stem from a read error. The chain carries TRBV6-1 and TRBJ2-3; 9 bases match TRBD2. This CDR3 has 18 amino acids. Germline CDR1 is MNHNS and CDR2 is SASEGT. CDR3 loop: CARSEGGATSGFTDTQYF. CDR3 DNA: TGTGCCAGGAGTGAAGGAGGGGCAACTAGCGGGTTCACAGATACGCAGTATTTT.

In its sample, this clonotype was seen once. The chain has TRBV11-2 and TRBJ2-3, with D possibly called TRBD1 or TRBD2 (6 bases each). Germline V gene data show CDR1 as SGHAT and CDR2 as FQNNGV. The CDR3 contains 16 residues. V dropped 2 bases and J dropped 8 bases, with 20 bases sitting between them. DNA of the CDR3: TGTGCCAGCAGCTTACTGTCTAAGGGGGGAAGAAGTACGCAGTATTTT. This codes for CASSLLSKGGRSTQYF.

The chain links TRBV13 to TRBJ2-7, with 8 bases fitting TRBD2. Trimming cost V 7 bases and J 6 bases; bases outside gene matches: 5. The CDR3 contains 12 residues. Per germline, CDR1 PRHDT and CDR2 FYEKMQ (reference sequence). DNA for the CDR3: TGTGCCAGCAACTCCGGGACTAGCGAGCAGTACTTC. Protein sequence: CASNSGTSEQYF.